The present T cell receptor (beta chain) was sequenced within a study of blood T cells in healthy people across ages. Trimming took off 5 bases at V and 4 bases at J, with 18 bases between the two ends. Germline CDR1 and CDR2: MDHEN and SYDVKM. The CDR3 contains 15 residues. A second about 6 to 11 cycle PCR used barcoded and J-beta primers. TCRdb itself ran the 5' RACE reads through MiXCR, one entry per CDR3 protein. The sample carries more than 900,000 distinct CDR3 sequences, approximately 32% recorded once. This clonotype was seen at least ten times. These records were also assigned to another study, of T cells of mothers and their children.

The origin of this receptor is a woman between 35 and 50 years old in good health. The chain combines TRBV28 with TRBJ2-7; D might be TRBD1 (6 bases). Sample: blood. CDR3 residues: CASSEPTGSEYEQYF. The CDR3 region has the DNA TGTGCCAGCAGTGAACCAACAGGGTCGGAATACGAGCAGTACTTC.